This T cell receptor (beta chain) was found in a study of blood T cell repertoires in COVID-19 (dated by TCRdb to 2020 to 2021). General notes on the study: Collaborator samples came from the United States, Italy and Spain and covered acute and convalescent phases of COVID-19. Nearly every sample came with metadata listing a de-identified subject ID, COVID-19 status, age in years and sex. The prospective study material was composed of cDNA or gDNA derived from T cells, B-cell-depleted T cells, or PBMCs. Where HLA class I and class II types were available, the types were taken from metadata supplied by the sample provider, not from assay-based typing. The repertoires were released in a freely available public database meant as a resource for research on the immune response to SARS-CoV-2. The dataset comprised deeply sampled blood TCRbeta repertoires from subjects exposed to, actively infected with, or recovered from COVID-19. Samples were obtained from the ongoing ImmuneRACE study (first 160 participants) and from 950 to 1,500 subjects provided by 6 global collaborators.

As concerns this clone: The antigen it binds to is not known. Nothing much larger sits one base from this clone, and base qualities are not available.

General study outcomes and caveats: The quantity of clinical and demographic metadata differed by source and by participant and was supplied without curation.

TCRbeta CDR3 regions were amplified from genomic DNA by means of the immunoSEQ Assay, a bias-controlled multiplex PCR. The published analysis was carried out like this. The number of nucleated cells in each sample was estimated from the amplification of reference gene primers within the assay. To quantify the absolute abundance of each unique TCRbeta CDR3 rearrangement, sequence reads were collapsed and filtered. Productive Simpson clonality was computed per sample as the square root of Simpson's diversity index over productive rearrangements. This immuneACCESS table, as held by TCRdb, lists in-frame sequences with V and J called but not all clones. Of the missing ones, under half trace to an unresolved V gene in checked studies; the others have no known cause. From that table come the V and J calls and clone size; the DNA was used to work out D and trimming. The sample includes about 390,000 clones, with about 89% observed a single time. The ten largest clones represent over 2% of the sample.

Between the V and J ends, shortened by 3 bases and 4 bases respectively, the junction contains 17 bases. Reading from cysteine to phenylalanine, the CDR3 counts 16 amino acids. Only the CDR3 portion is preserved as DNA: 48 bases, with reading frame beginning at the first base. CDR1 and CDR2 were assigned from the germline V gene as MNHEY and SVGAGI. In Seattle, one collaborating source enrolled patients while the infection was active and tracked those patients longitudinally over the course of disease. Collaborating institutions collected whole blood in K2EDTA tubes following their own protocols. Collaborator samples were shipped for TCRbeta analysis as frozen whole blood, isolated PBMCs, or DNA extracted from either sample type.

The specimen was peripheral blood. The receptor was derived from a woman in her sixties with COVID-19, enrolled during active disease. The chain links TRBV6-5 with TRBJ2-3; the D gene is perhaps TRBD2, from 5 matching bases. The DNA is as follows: TGTGCCAGCAGTTATGCGGTCTACACGGAGGCAGATACGCAGTATTTT. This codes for CASSYAVYTEADTQYF.